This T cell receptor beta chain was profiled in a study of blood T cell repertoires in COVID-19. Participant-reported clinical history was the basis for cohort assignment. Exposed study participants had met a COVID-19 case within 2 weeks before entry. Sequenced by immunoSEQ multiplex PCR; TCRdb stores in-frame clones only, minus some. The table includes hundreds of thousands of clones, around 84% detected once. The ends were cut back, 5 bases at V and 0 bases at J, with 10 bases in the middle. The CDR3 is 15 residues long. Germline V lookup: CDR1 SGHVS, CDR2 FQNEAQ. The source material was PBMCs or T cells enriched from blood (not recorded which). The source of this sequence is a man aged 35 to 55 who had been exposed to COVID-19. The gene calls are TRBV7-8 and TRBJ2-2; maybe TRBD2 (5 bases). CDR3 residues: CASSPEGANTGELFF. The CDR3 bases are TGTGCCAGCAGCCCAGAGGGTGCGAACACCGGGGAGCTGTTTTTT.